These 24 T cell receptor beta chains were all obtained from the same sample, sequenced in a study of T cells after yellow fever vaccination. TCRdb re-derived calls from the 5' RACE reads in MiXCR, one entry per CDR3 protein. The repertoire has 100,000 to 150,000 distinct CDR3 sequences, 6.5% to 8% of them found once; the top ten carry just under 2.5%. Material: CD4+ T cells sorted from PBMCs, obtained 10 days after the first yellow fever vaccination. These receptors were collected from a young man who received the YFV17D yellow fever vaccine.

This clonotype was seen at least ten times. The chain carries TRBV29-1 and TRBJ2-1; 14 bases are shared with TRBD2. The trim removed 7 bases at V and 1 base at J, leaving 6 bases unmatched. The germline V gene has CDR1 SQVTM and CDR2 ANQGSEA. CDR3 length: 16 amino acids. CDR3 sequence: CSAGTSGGHSYNEQFF. In nucleotides, the CDR3 is TGCAGCGCTGGGACTAGCGGGGGCCATTCCTACAATGAGCAGTTCTTC.

Notes on this clonotype: A much larger clone differs by one base, so this may be a read error. The V call is TRBV6-1, the J call TRBJ2-1; D is unclear. The CDR3 has 15 amino acids. The germline CDR1 and CDR2 sequences are MNHNS and SASEGT. The DNA of the CDR3 is TGTGCCAGCACCCCGGCACGAAGCTCCTACAATGAGCTGTTCTTC. Its translation: CASTPARSSYNELFF.

There are many counts of this clonotype. In DNA form, the CDR3 reads TGTGCCATCAGGTCAGACCTCCACACAGATACGCAGTATTTT. Translation: CAIRSDLHTDTQYF. V usage is TRBV10-3 and J usage is TRBJ2-3; no definite D call. Germline lookup yields CDR1 ENHRY and CDR2 SYGVKD. V gave up 6 bases and J gave up 2 bases, with 12 bases separating them. The CDR3 spans 14 residues.

This clonotype was seen ten or more times. The rearrangement joins TRBV7-8 to TRBJ2-7, with D maybe TRBD1 (6 bases). The germline CDR1 and CDR2 sequences are SGHVS and FQNEAQ. The V gene lost 1 base and the J gene lost 5 bases, with 15 bases spanning the gap. The CDR3 totals 15 residues. This CDR3 reads CASSLVGGGKHEQYV. CDR3 bases: TGTGCCAGCAGCTTAGTTGGGGGCGGAAAGCACGAGCAGTACGTC.

This clonotype was seen at least ten times. This chain joins TRBV6-2 or TRBV6-3 and TRBJ1-1; D gene unclear. Germline V CDR1 and CDR2: MNHEY, SVGEGT. The V end lost 8 bases, the J end lost 6 bases, and 10 bases lay between the germline ends. The CDR3 is 11 residues long. The CDR3 region has the DNA TGTGCCAGCCAGAGGTACGCTGAAGCTTTCTTT. Its translation is CASQRYAEAFF.

This clonotype appeared many times. One junction end disagrees with the germline gene, perhaps due to a read error. The chain combines TRBV6-5 with TRBJ2-5, with a weak D call TRBD1 (5 bases). CDR1 and CDR2 from the germline V gene are MNHEY and SVGAGI. CDR3 length: 14 amino acids. CDR3 sequence reads: CASSDSAGQETQYF. CDR3 DNA sequence: TGTGCCAGCAGTGACTCCGCAGGGCAAGAGACCCAGTACTTC.

This clonotype turned up a few times. The rearrangement links TRBV25-1 to TRBJ2-3; 9 bases fit TRBD2. CDR1 is MGHDK and CDR2 is SYGVNS in the germline V gene. This CDR3 spans 19 amino acids. V trimming: 5 bases; J trimming: 3 bases; junction bases outside the gene matches: 18. CDR3 in amino acids: CASSRSSGGGAGATDTQYF. In DNA, the CDR3 is TGTGCCAGCAGTAGGTCCTCTGGCGGGGGGGCCGGGGCAACAGATACGCAGTATTTT.

This clonotype was observed at least ten times. This chain's CDR3 is CAISEVGLTYEQYF. CDR3 in DNA: TGTGCCATCAGTGAGGTAGGGCTTACCTACGAGCAGTACTTC. This rearrangement joins TRBV10-3 to TRBJ2-7; no reliable D call. The CDR3 is made up of 14 amino acids. Germline loops: CDR1 ENHRY, CDR2 SYGVKD. Trimming stripped 2 bases from V and 2 bases from J, with 10 bases between.

There are many counts of this clonotype. The rearrangement uses TRBV11-3 and TRBJ2-1, with 8 bases identical to TRBD2. From germline, CDR1 is SGHNT and CDR2 YENEEA. The J segment lost 2 bases and the V segment lost 0 bases, leaving 6 bases of the junction unmatched. This CDR3 is built from 17 residues. CDR3 loop: CASSLEVGGDAYNEQFF. CDR3 nucleotides: TGTGCCAGCAGCTTAGAAGTCGGGGGGGATGCCTACAATGAGCAGTTCTTC.

This clonotype was picked up a small number of times. The V and J genes are TRBV25-1 and TRBJ2-6; 7 nucleotides match TRBD1. V gave up 8 bases and J gave up 3 bases; unmatched junction bases: 13. From germline, CDR1 is MGHDK and CDR2 SYGVNS. This CDR3 contains 17 residues. The CDR3 here is CASGRQGPFGGANVLTF. The CDR3 coding sequence is TGTGCCAGCGGTCGACAGGGACCCTTCGGTGGGGCCAACGTCCTGACTTTC. Full variable domain (remainder filled in from reference TRBV25-1 and TRBJ2-6): EADIYQTPRYLVIGTGKKITLECSQTMGHDKMYWYQQDPGMELHLIHYSYGVNSTEKGDLSSESTVSRIRTEHFPLTLESARPSHTSQYLCASGRQGPFGGANVLTFGAGSRLTVL.

This clonotype was seen repeatedly, ten times or more. The V and J genes are TRBV7-9 and TRBJ2-5, with D unresolved. V shed 0 bases and J shed 0 bases, with 2 bases lying between them. The CDR3 sequence is 13 residues long. Germline lookup yields CDR1 SEHNR and CDR2 FQNEAQ (reference sequence). DNA of the CDR3: TGTGCCAGCAGCTTAGCCCACCAAGAGACCCAGTACTTC. This gives the protein CASSLAHQETQYF.

This rearrangement joins TRBV10-3 to TRBJ2-1, with TRBD2 matching over 12 bases. V trimming: 11 bases; J trimming: 10 bases; junction bases outside the gene matches: 12. The CDR3 runs to 14 residues. Germline lookup yields CDR1 ENHRY and CDR2 SYGVKD. CDR3 loop: CAFKSSGGVGEQFF. The CDR3 DNA sequence: TGTGCCTTCAAGTCTAGCGGGGGGGTCGGGGAGCAGTTCTTC.

This clonotype has more than one count but fewer than ten. The chain links TRBV7-9 to TRBJ2-7; either TRBD1 or TRBD2 may fit D (5 bases each). Germline V gives CDR1 SEHNR, CDR2 FQNEAQ (reference sequence). Deletions cut 2 bases from V and 3 bases from J, with 20 bases between. The CDR3 sequence is 17 residues long. CDR3 DNA: TGTGCCAGCAGCTTAAGTTCCTTCCCGGGACGGATCTACGAGCAGTACTTC. It specifies CASSLSSFPGRIYEQYF.

The sample holds many counts of this clonotype. The chain is built from TRBV5-5 and TRBJ2-7; tentatively, D is TRBD2 (6 bases). The CDR3 contains 17 residues. The V end lost 0 bases, the J end lost 2 bases, and 18 bases lay between the germline ends. The V gene's germline CDR1 is SGHKS and CDR2 YYEKEE (reference sequence). The CDR3 nucleotides are TGTGCCAGCAGCTTGGCGCAGGGAGGTCAGATTACCTACGAGCAGTACTTC. This encodes CASSLAQGGQITYEQYF.

This clonotype occurred many times. The chain is built from TRBV7-9 and TRBJ2-7, with a tentative D call TRBD1 (5 bases). The V gene lost 3 bases and the J gene lost 2 bases, with 8 bases spanning the gap. This CDR3 comprises 13 residues. In germline, CDR1 is SEHNR, CDR2 FQNEAQ (reference sequence). DNA of the CDR3: TGTGCCAGCAGCTTCGACAGTACCTACGAGCAGTACTTC. It is translated as CASSFDSTYEQYF.

This clonotype was detected ten times or more. V and J are TRBV20-1 and TRBJ1-2; D gene ambiguous. The length of the CDR3 is 12 residues. Germline assignment: CDR1 DFQATT and CDR2 SNEGSKA (reference sequence). V was pared by 5 bases and J by 8 bases, with 15 bases between. Here the CDR3 DNA reads TGCAGTGCTCCGGGCCACATCCAGGGCTACACCTTC. Its protein is CSAPGHIQGYTF.

This clonotype was found a few times. This chain joins TRBV27 and TRBJ1-2; 10 nucleotides agree with TRBD1. J was trimmed by 4 bases and V by 8 bases; bases with no gene match: 4. Germline CDR1 MNHEY, CDR2 SMNVEV (reference sequence). The CDR3 has 13 amino acids. In nucleotides, the CDR3 is TGTGCCAGCCGACGGACAGGGGGCTATGGCTACACCTTC. Translation: CASRRTGGYGYTF.

This clonotype was seen at least ten times. V gene TRBV20-1 combines with J gene TRBJ1-1; D is possibly TRBD1 (5 bases). The CDR3 covers 13 residues. Germline CDR1 reads DFQATT; CDR2 reads SNEGSKA (reference sequence). The V end was cut by 3 bases, the J end by 3 bases, with 11 bases between. The CDR3, as DNA: TGCAGTGCTAGTGGTTTCAGGGACACTGAAGCTTTCTTT. It is translated as CSASGFRDTEAFF.

This clonotype has ten or more counts. J is TRBJ1-1 and V is TRBV4-3, with 8 bases identical to TRBD1. The CDR3 spans 16 residues. Germline trimming cut 4 bases from V and 0 bases from J; bases unmatched to any gene: 7. Germline V CDR1 and CDR2: LGHNA, YSLEER. The CDR3 is CASSRATGVMNTEAFF. CDR3 nucleotides: TGCGCCAGCAGCCGAGCGACAGGGGTCATGAACACTGAAGCTTTCTTT.

This clonotype was seen at least ten times. The chain couples TRBV25-1 to TRBJ2-7, with 7 bases aligning to TRBD1. This CDR3 spans 14 amino acids. The V gene's germline CDR1 is MGHDK and CDR2 SYGVNS. V gave up 2 bases and J gave up 7 bases; unmatched junction bases: 8. CDR3 protein: CASSETGETKEQYF. In DNA form, the CDR3 reads TGTGCCAGCAGTGAAACAGGGGAAACAAAGGAGCAGTACTTC.

This clonotype was seen ten or more times. The J gene is TRBJ2-5, the V gene TRBV5-1; 7 bases align to TRBD1. Germline CDR1 reads SGHRS; CDR2 reads YFSETQ. Trimming removed 5 bases from V and 3 bases from J; junction bases left unmatched: 13. The CDR3 is 16 amino acids. CDR3 sequence: CASRTIPGTAKETQYF. The DNA of the CDR3 is TGCGCCAGCAGGACTATACCCGGGACAGCAAAAGAGACCCAGTACTTC.

Only a few counts were recorded for this clonotype. The chain carries TRBV5-6 and TRBJ2-4; D gene uncertain. Germline V gives CDR1 SGHDT, CDR2 YYEEEE. The CDR3 totals 15 residues. With 4 bases removed from V and 3 bases from J, the gap between germline ends came to 14 bases. The CDR3 coding sequence is TGTGCCAGCAGCCGGCTATCCTTCAGCAAAAACATTCAGTACTTC. This sequence encodes CASSRLSFSKNIQYF.

This clonotype was observed many times. The chain carries TRBV5-1 and TRBJ2-7; D is undetermined. Germline V CDR1 and CDR2: SGHRS, YFSETQ. V lost 0 bases to trimming and J lost 4 bases, with 11 bases between them. The CDR3 loop spans 14 amino acids. The CDR3 DNA reads TGCGCCAGCAGCTTGGCCGTGGGGATTTACGAGCAGTACTTC. Translated: CASSLAVGIYEQYF.

In this sample, this clonotype turned up many times. This chain uses TRBV6-2 or TRBV6-3 with TRBJ2-1, with 14 positions matching TRBD2. The germline CDR1 and CDR2 sequences are MNHEY and SVGEGT. V was clipped by 2 bases and J by 6 bases; unmatched bases: 12. This CDR3 comprises 19 residues. This CDR3 is CASSYPKHRLAGGVNEQFF. Written as DNA, the CDR3 is TGTGCCAGCAGTTACCCCAAGCACAGACTAGCGGGGGGGGTCAATGAGCAGTTCTTC.